The rows below give T cell receptor beta chains drawn from one sample of a study of control samples from healthy donors and cancer patients. Clones were sequenced by immunoSEQ multiplex PCR, and TCRdb holds only the in-frame ones, with some missing. Here the sample spans approximately 84,000 clones, around 80% being singletons. Input material: blood. Receptor source: a woman aged 55-69 years in good health. The CDR3 runs from the conserved cysteine through the conserved F or W. The order of the fields is V gene, CDR3 protein.

v_call: TRBV5-1
cdr3_aa: CASSLQGADGYTF

v_call: TRBV11-1
cdr3_aa: CASSLEASRETQYF

v_call: TRBV7-2
cdr3_aa: CASSYSRVDTQYF

v_call: TRBV6-5
cdr3_aa: CASRPSGGTEAFF

v_call: TRBV3-1/TRBV3-2
cdr3_aa: CASSSQGLPEAFF

v_call: TRBV19
cdr3_aa: CASSDPGQGNTEAFF

v_call: TRBV5-1
cdr3_aa: CASSARQGSNTEAFF

v_call: TRBV6-2/TRBV6-3
cdr3_aa: CASSYGTVNTEAFF

v_call: TRBV28
cdr3_aa: CASSPPPGQGSPFF

v_call: TRBV6-5
cdr3_aa: CASSYSWQGADTQYF

v_call: TRBV19
cdr3_aa: CASSIGMDLNTEAFF

v_call: TRBV6-6
cdr3_aa: CASSSHQGSKDEQYF

v_call: TRBV5-1
cdr3_aa: CASSLTGTSVGETQYF

v_call: TRBV27
cdr3_aa: CASSLSRNSYEQYF

v_call: TRBV27
cdr3_aa: CASSTQGRTEAFF

v_call: TRBV11-2
cdr3_aa: CASSSGNDPEAFF

v_call: TRBV7-2
cdr3_aa: CASSRRGPEYYGYTF

v_call: TRBV25-1
cdr3_aa: CASSALDSQPQHF

v_call: TRBV18
cdr3_aa: CASSPSLSYNEQFF

v_call: TRBV7-9
cdr3_aa: CASSLVGIGEQYF

v_call: TRBV4-1
cdr3_aa: CASSHGQGVGTEAFF

v_call: TRBV6-2/TRBV6-3
cdr3_aa: CASSEDSYGYTF

v_call: TRBV7-9
cdr3_aa: CASSLVNSPLHF

v_call: TRBV2
cdr3_aa: CASSQLSGGAYNEQFF

v_call: TRBV18
cdr3_aa: CASSPQGPPTPNYGYTF

v_call: TRBV6-2/TRBV6-3
cdr3_aa: CASSSQGTNGYTF

v_call: TRBV7-2
cdr3_aa: CASSLAGLGTEAFF

v_call: TRBV7-6
cdr3_aa: CASSPGQLGLAGGNYYNEQFF

v_call: TRBV7-2
cdr3_aa: CASSASIALLEQYF

v_call: TRBV18
cdr3_aa: CASSRSPGQLRYSNQPQHF

v_call: TRBV4-3
cdr3_aa: CASSQAFEENYTF

v_call: TRBV25-1
cdr3_aa: CASRGTGGYEQYF

v_call: TRBV2
cdr3_aa: CASSSGVETQYF

v_call: TRBV28
cdr3_aa: CASNGGGRDREQYF

v_call: TRBV5-1
cdr3_aa: CASSVSATGVVLVGEKLFF

v_call: TRBV15
cdr3_aa: CATSETLSGNTIYF

v_call: TRBV2
cdr3_aa: CASSGLTGNYGYTF

v_call: TRBV27
cdr3_aa: CASSLLAATEAFF

v_call: TRBV18
cdr3_aa: CASSRNHGNEQFF

v_call: TRBV18
cdr3_aa: CASSPRSARDQETQYF

v_call: TRBV6-5
cdr3_aa: CASSFDNTGELFF

v_call: TRBV4-3
cdr3_aa: CASSQDPSGGVRNEQFF

v_call: TRBV9
cdr3_aa: CASSATLGDSPLHF

v_call: TRBV6-5
cdr3_aa: CAMGTFTDTQYF

v_call: TRBV15
cdr3_aa: CATSRDSGPDTQYF

v_call: TRBV10-3
cdr3_aa: CATQAGGGAQPQHF

v_call: TRBV11-2
cdr3_aa: CASSSQGANTEAFF